Sequencing of this T cell receptor (beta chain) was carried out in a study of T cells in Graves' hyperthyroidism and ophthalmopathy (dated by TCRdb to between 2018 and 2021). Study-level background: Peripheral blood was collected at initial diagnosis, before any treatment. Thyroid tissue and blood T-cell repertoires from six or seven Graves' hyperthyroidism patients were also compared in the study. According to the paper, TCR Vbeta CDR3 sequencing was carried out on roughly 130 peripheral blood samples, which came from about 45 ophthalmopathy, around 74 hyperthyroidism and roughly 17 progressor patients. TCR V-J signatures able to tell the groups apart were searched for in a discovery cohort of 90 to 100 patients, of whom more than 40 had Graves' ophthalmopathy and around 58 had stable Graves' hyperthyroidism. For training and testing, the 100 or so patients in the discovery cohort were randomly divided in a 7:3 ratio. Following sampling, methimazole starting at 30 mg daily was given to hyperthyroidism patients, and high-dose intravenous methylprednisolone was given to ophthalmopathy patients. Whether ophthalmopathy could be predicted prospectively was tested in an independent validation cohort made up of 18 hyperthyroidism patients plus 17 patients who later progressed to ophthalmopathy.

The cysteine opens and the phenylalanine closes a CDR3 of 12 amino acids. CDR3 DNA only is kept here, 36 bases in frame from base 1. The germline V gene yields SGDLS for CDR1 and YYNGEE for CDR2. Trimming removed 0 bases from V and 7 bases from J, leaving 4 bases between the germline ends. The paper's findings and limits, for the study overall: A 13 V-J signature model separated ophthalmopathy from stable hyperthyroidism, with around 91% sensitivity and just under 84% specificity in cross-validation and 80%/75% in testing. Most expanded thyroid clonotypes (frequency above 0.001) were also detected in blood, suggesting blood repertoires may reflect thyroid immune responses. During validation, the model predicted progression to ophthalmopathy a median of around six months ahead of onset, with more than 60% sensitivity and about 75% specificity. Sample size was not statistically predetermined, and blinding of investigators to group allocation was not performed.

This clonotype came up a few times. The antigen it binds to is not known. The sample holds no much larger clone one base away, and base qualities are not on file. A patient counted as having stable Graves' hyperthyroidism if no progression to ophthalmopathy occurred over 18 months of follow-up. Hyperthyroidism patients were newly diagnosed, had a disease duration of under 2 months, and were aged 18 to 65 years. Patients with uncontrolled infections, other autoimmune diseases, pregnancy or lactation were excluded. Clinical symptoms, serum thyroxine and TRAb, thyroid ultrasound, and orbital computed tomography formed the basis for the diagnoses. PBMCs were isolated from about 9.2 ml of fresh peripheral blood by Ficoll-Paque density gradient centrifugation. Trizol reagent was used to extract total RNA, and RNA quality was then checked on an Agilent 2100 Bioanalyzer. The TCR beta CDR3 regions were amplified from RNA transcripts. A first-round RT-PCR of the TCR CDR3 used the HTBI primer set with the Qiagen OneStep RT-PCR kit. A second multiplex PCR round built the libraries, followed by size selection and purification. Sequencing of the libraries was done on an Illumina HiSeq2000 using paired-end 100 bp reads. As for the original processing: SOAPnuke was used to process the raw data, removing reads that contained adapters or uncalled bases, had a mean Phred below 15, or lacked an exact match to the constant primer or identifier. COPE v1.2.5 was used to merge high-quality paired reads, and clonotypes were defined as unique nucleotide sequences. Clonotypes were aligned to IMGT TRBV, TRBD and TRBJ reference segments using MiTCR v1.1. Analysis was restricted to V-J combinations with a frequency above 0.0001, which covered 99% to 99.2% of repertoires. A TCS score was defined as the ratio between F50 (clonal expansion) and ExV (chaos), using BLOSUM62-based TCRdist between CDR3 peptides within each V-J. Welch's t-statistics and random forest reduced roughly 540 V-J features to some 14, which were used in a naive Bayes classifier (R e1071). The raw public reads went through TCRdb reprocessing: fastp at Q25, MiXCR clone calling, in-frame beta chains kept. Every distinct CDR3 protein forms one entry, paired with its most common genes and DNA. TCRdb assigned the V and J calls; the authors' analysis was not used. This sample holds about 290,000 distinct CDR3 sequences; around 15% were observed only once. The ten most abundant clones make up under 8% of the sample.

The TCR originated in a woman between 40 and 50 years old with Graves' hyperthyroidism. Recombination joined TRBV9 with TRBJ1-4; the D gene is unclear. Sequencing input: blood. CDR3 reads: CASSVDSEKLFF. The bases read TGTGCCAGCAGCGTAGACAGTGAAAAACTGTTTTTT.